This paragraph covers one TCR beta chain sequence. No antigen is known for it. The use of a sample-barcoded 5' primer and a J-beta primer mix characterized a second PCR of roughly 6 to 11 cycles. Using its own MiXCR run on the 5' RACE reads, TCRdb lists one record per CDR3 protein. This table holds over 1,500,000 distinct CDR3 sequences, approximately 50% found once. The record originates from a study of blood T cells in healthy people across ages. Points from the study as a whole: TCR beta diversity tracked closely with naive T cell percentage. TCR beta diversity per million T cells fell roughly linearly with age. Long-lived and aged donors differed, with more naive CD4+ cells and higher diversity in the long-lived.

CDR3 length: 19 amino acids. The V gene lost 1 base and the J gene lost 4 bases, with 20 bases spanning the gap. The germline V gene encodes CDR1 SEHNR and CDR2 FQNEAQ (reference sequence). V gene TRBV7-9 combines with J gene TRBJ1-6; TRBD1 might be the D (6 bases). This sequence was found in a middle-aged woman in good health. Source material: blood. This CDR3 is CASSLEGEGVPGYNSPLHF. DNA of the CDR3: TGTGCCAGCAGCTTAGAGGGGGAAGGGGTCCCCGGATATAATTCACCCCTCCACTTT.